Listed here are 23 T cell receptor beta chains from one sample, sequenced in a study of spatial heterogeneity in lung cancer. TCRdb analysed the 5' RACE reads with MiXCR anew, one entry per CDR3 protein. The top ten hold 28% of the sample, which has about 9,800 distinct CDR3 sequences, less than 65% seen once. Their antigen targets remain unknown. Study findings and constraints: Intratumoral expanded alpha and beta TCR counts were found to track tumor mutation counts.

As for time point: sample taken at primary tumor resection. The sample here was lung tumor tissue, taken at surgery. Receptors were obtained from a female donor with early-stage non-small cell lung cancer.

For this clonotype: This beta chain represents an off-target read in a library built for alpha chains; its size is of limited meaning. The genes are TRBV20-1 and TRBJ2-5; D unresolved. The length of the CDR3 is 13 residues. The germline V gene has CDR1 DFQATT and CDR2 SNEGSKA (reference sequence). V was cut by 1 base and J by 2 bases, with 8 bases left in between. CDR3 loop: CSARGFAQETQYF. CDR3 DNA: TGCAGTGCTAGAGGATTTGCTCAAGAGACCCAGTACTTC.

To note about this clonotype: This beta chain was picked up by a library intended for alpha chains and is off target, so its count carries little meaning. The chain uses TRBV9 and TRBJ2-2; 8 bases align to TRBD1. Germline assignment: CDR1 SGDLS and CDR2 YYNGEE. J was trimmed by 7 bases and V by 4 bases; bases with no gene match: 9. The CDR3 spans 15 residues. As DNA, the CDR3 is TGTGCCAGCAGCCCCCGGACAGGGCGAGGCGGGGAGCTGTTTTTT. It codes for CASSPRTGRGGELFF.

This clonotype was detected only a few times. This beta chain is an off-target read within a library intended for alpha chains, so its frequency means little. The chain couples TRBV20-1 to TRBJ1-3; 8 bases match TRBD1. The trim removed 2 bases at V and 5 bases at J, leaving 17 bases unmatched. Germline CDR1 and CDR2: DFQATT and SNEGSKA (reference sequence). The CDR3 loop spans 18 amino acids. CDR3 residues: CSARKRNRAGGERNTIYF. The CDR3 nucleotides read TGCAGTGCTAGAAAGAGGAATAGAGCAGGGGGCGAAAGAAACACCATATATTTT.

Regarding this clonotype: The library was built for alpha chains, so this beta chain is an off-target read and its size means little. The V call is TRBV7-2, the J call TRBJ2-7; 8 nucleotides agree with TRBD1. V was pared by 1 base and J by 5 bases, with 7 bases of the junction left unmatched. The CDR3 length is 15 residues. The germline V gene has CDR1 SGHTA and CDR2 FQGNSA. The CDR3 sequence is CASSLGQGARHEQYF. As DNA, the CDR3 is TGTGCCAGCAGCTTAGGTCAGGGGGCTAGGCACGAGCAGTACTTC.

Worth noting for this clonotype: This beta chain slipped into a library made for alpha chains as a stray read, so its size is not meaningful. The CDR3: CATGRRSGGARDTQYF. CDR3 bases: TGTGCCACTGGCCGACGTAGCGGGGGGGCCAGAGATACGCAGTATTTT. V usage is TRBV12-3 or TRBV12-4 and J usage is TRBJ2-3; 11 bases agree with TRBD2. With V trimmed by 10 bases and J by 5 bases, 14 bases remained unmatched. This CDR3 region has 16 residues.

This clonotype has only a few counts. This beta chain is an off-target read within a library intended for alpha chains, so its frequency means little. V is TRBV12-3 or TRBV12-4 and J is TRBJ1-1; maybe TRBD1 (5 bases). Trimming shortened V by 1 base and J by 3 bases, and 9 bases separated the two germline ends. The CDR3 totals 14 residues. The CDR3 spells CASSLEGDDTEAFF. The CDR3 bases are TGTGCCAGCAGTTTAGAAGGGGATGACACTGAAGCTTTCTTT.

Notes on this clonotype: This beta chain turned up in a library designed for alpha chains; as an off-target read, its abundance says little. The V and J genes are TRBV29-1 and TRBJ1-2; D not certain. The CDR3 has 11 amino acids. V lost 5 bases, J lost 7 bases, and 11 bases lay in between. Germline V lookup: CDR1 SQVTM, CDR2 ANQGSEA. DNA for the CDR3: TGCAGCGTTCCCGGGTATGGTGGCTACACCTTC. As protein: CSVPGYGGYTF.

With regard to this clonotype: This beta chain slipped into a library made for alpha chains as a stray read, so its size is not meaningful. The chain recombines TRBV2 with TRBJ2-3, with 7 bases matching TRBD1. The CDR3 has 15 amino acids. V lost 6 bases and J lost 3; bases outside the gene matches: 9. Germline loops: CDR1 SNHLY, CDR2 FYNNEI. The CDR3 spells CASRNRQGWTDTQYF. CDR3 in DNA: TGTGCCAGCAGAAATCGACAGGGATGGACAGATACGCAGTATTTT.

Concerning this clonotype itself: In a library made to pick up alpha chains, this beta chain is a stray read with a size that means little. The rearrangement joins TRBV18 to TRBJ2-7; 9 bases line up with TRBD2. CDR1 is KGHSH and CDR2 is LQKENI in the germline V gene. V trimming: 3 bases; J trimming: 4 bases; junction bases outside the gene matches: 10. This CDR3 has 16 residues. In DNA form, the CDR3 reads TGTGCCAGCTCACCGTCTGGGACTAGCACGGCGTACGAGCAGTACTTC. It yields the protein CASSPSGTSTAYEQYF.

About this clonotype itself: Since it is a stray read in a library aimed at alpha chains, this beta chain has a size that is not meaningful. This chain uses TRBV7-9 with TRBJ1-2; 7 bases map to TRBD1. Germline CDR1 and CDR2: SEHNR and FQNEAQ (reference sequence). The CDR3 spans 16 residues. With 1 base clipped from V and 8 bases from J, the junction kept 13 bases outside the gene matches. CDR3 residues: CASSLVGGARSLGYTF. The CDR3 coding sequence is TGTGCCAGCAGCTTAGTAGGGGGCGCCCGCAGTTTGGGCTACACCTTC.

About this clonotype itself: In a library made to pick up alpha chains, this beta chain is a stray read with a size that means little. The chain is built from TRBV7-3 and TRBJ2-3; 8 nucleotides align to TRBD2. The CDR3 covers 14 residues. V shed 9 bases and J 2 bases; nucleotides not matched to a gene: 7. Germline V CDR1 and CDR2: SGHTA, FQGTGA. The DNA of the CDR3 is TGTGCCAGGAAGAGCGGGAGAGACACAGATACGCAGTATTTT. Translating it yields CARKSGRDTDTQYF.

As regards this clonotype: This beta chain is off target for a library built for alpha chains, so its abundance means little. The genes are TRBV9 and TRBJ1-1; D may be TRBD1 (5 bases). The CDR3 loop spans 15 amino acids. Deletions cut 2 bases from V and 1 base from J, with 12 bases between. Germline V gene data show CDR1 as SGDLS and CDR2 as YYNGEE. The CDR3 loop is CASSVGRDRNTEAFF. The CDR3 region has the DNA TGTGCCAGCAGCGTCGGCAGGGATCGGAACACTGAAGCTTTCTTT.

This clonotype was observed a few times. This beta chain lies outside the target of a library built for alpha chains; its clone size means little. The chain is built from TRBV6-2 or TRBV6-3 and TRBJ2-2; 8 bases are a match to TRBD2. Germline CDR1 and CDR2: MNHEY and SVGEGT. This CDR3 region has 17 residues. Unmatched junction bases numbered 12, after V lost 2 bases and J lost 7 bases. CDR3 bases: TGTGCCAGCAGTTACACGTCCGGGGGACTAGTGGTCGGGGAGCTGTTTTTT. Translated, it gives CASSYTSGGLVVGELFF.

Note on this clonotype: In a library made to pick up alpha chains, this beta chain is a stray read with a size that means little. CDR3 amino acids: CSASSGAILNYGYTF. CDR3 sequence (DNA): TGCAGTGCTAGTTCAGGGGCGATACTTAACTATGGCTACACCTTC. The chain links TRBV20-1 to TRBJ1-2; a possible D gene is TRBD1 (6 bases). V dropped 3 bases and J dropped 1 base, with 15 bases sitting between them. The CDR3 has 15 residues. The germline V gene encodes CDR1 DFQATT and CDR2 SNEGSKA (reference sequence).

On this clonotype: Found in a library prepared for alpha chains, this beta chain is an off-target read, and its abundance has little meaning. The V gene is TRBV20-1, the J gene TRBJ2-7; D tentatively reads TRBD1 or TRBD2 (5 bases each). The length of the CDR3 is 13 residues. V lost 3 bases and J 6 bases, leaving 15 bases between the germline ends. CDR1 DFQATT and CDR2 SNEGSKA come from the germline V gene (reference sequence). Here the CDR3 reads CSASPLGTSEQYF. The CDR3 nucleotides are TGCAGTGCTAGTCCGCTAGGGACCTCCGAGCAGTACTTC.

This clonotype was detected only a few times. A library made for alpha chains picked up this beta chain off target, so its size means little. Here the CDR3 reads CASQLGTAKETQYF. The CDR3 nucleotides are TGTGCCTCCCAGCTTGGAACAGCGAAAGAGACCCAGTACTTC. This chain links TRBV5-4 with TRBJ2-5; D call uncertain. CDR1 is SGHNT, CDR2 YYREEE, per germline (reference sequence). The CDR3 length is 14 residues. Trimming shortened V by 10 bases and J by 3 bases, and 19 bases separated the two germline ends.

In the case of this clonotype: This beta chain is an off-target read within a library intended for alpha chains, so its frequency means little. The V gene is TRBV5-4, the J gene TRBJ2-1; either TRBD1 or TRBD2 may supply D (6 bases each). The germline gives CDR1 SGHNT, CDR2 YYREEE (reference sequence). The CDR3 contains 16 residues. V gave up 0 bases and J gave up 9 bases, with 19 bases separating them. CDR3 sequence: CASSLGTMGGGPEQFF. CDR3 DNA sequence: TGTGCCAGCAGCTTGGGCACCATGGGGGGCGGCCCTGAGCAGTTCTTC.

In regard to this clonotype: The library was prepared for alpha chains; this beta chain is a stray read, so its frequency means little. The chain is built from TRBV6-2 or TRBV6-3 and TRBJ1-5; no firm D call. V was pared by 7 bases and J by 1 base, with 11 bases between. The V gene's germline CDR1 is MNHEY and CDR2 SVGEGT. This CDR3 has 14 residues. CDR3 coding DNA: TGTGCCAGCACCCTCTATGGGAGCAATCAGCCCCAGCATTTT. It codes for CASTLYGSNQPQHF.

As concerns this clonotype: This beta chain represents an off-target read in a library built for alpha chains; its size is of limited meaning. The rearrangement links TRBV29-1 to TRBJ2-1; possible D gene TRBD1, 6 bases. The CDR3 extends over 13 amino acids. V was pared by 4 bases and J by 7 bases, with 14 bases between. Germline values: CDR1 SQVTM, CDR2 ANQGSEA. In DNA form, the CDR3 reads TGCAGCGTTGTCCAAAACAGGGCGAATGAGCAGTTCTTC. It codes for CSVVQNRANEQFF.

With respect to this clonotype: This beta chain is a stray sequence in a library constructed for alpha chains; its clone size is not meaningful. The chain is built from TRBV5-5 and TRBJ2-5; D possibly corresponds to TRBD2 (6 bases). Trimming took off 0 bases at V and 10 bases at J, with 19 bases between the two ends. The length of the CDR3 is 15 residues. CDR1 and CDR2 (germline): SGHKS, YYEKEE (reference sequence). For the CDR3, the DNA is TGTGCCAGCAGCTTGGAAGGGACTGATCAATGGAGCCAGTACTTC. The encoded protein is CASSLEGTDQWSQYF.

On this clonotype itself: Because the library targeted alpha chains, this beta chain is an off-target read whose size means little. The chain has TRBV18 and TRBJ2-1; no firm D call. Germline CDR1 reads KGHSH; CDR2 reads LQKENI. This CDR3 has 12 residues. V was trimmed by 4 bases and J by 7 bases, leaving 8 bases between them. The CDR3 loop is CASSRKENEQFF. CDR3 nucleotides: TGTGCCAGCTCACGCAAGGAGAATGAGCAGTTCTTC.

A word on this clonotype: Because this beta chain is a stray read in a library intended to capture alpha chains, its abundance should not be given much weight. The V and J genes are TRBV4-1 and TRBJ1-6, with 8 bases fitting TRBD1. Trimming took 3 bases from V and 6 from J; bases not matched to a gene: 4. The CDR3 loop spans 15 amino acids. Germline CDR1 is MGHRA and CDR2 is YSYEKL. CDR3 nucleotide sequence: TGCGCCAGCAGCCAGGACAGGGTGGGTAATTCACCCCTCCACTTT. This gives the protein CASSQDRVGNSPLHF.

In its sample, this clonotype was seen a few times. This beta chain came through as a stray read in a library set up for alpha chains, and its size says little. This chain joins TRBV12-3 or TRBV12-4 and TRBJ1-1; D remains ambiguous. V gave up 2 bases and J gave up 4 bases, with 5 bases separating them. This CDR3 spans 12 amino acids. CDR3 protein: CASSLSLTEAFF. CDR3 bases: TGTGCCAGCAGTTTAAGTCTCACTGAAGCTTTCTTT.